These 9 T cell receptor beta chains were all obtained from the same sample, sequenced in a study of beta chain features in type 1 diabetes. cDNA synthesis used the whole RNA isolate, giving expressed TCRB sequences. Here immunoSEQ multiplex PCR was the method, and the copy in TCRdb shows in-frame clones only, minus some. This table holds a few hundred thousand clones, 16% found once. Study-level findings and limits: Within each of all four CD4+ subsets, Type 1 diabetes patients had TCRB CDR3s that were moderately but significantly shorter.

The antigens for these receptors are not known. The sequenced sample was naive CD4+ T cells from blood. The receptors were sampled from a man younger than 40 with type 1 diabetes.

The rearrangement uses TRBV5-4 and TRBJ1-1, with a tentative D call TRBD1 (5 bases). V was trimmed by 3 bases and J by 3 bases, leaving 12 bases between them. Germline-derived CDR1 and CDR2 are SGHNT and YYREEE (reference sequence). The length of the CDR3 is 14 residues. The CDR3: CASSSGDPYTEAFF. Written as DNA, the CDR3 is TGTGCCAGCAGCTCGGGGGACCCATACACTGAAGCTTTCTTT.

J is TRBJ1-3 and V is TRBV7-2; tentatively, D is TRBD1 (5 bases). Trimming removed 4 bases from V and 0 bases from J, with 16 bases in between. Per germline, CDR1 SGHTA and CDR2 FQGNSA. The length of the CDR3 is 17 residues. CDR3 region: CASSWLGDGSSGNTIYF. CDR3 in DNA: TGTGCCAGCAGCTGGCTCGGGGACGGCAGCTCTGGAAACACCATATATTTT.

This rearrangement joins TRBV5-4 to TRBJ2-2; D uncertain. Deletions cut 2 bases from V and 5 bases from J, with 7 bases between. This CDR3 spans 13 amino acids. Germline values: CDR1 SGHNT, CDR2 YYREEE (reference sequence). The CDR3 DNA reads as TGTGCCAGCAGCTTTTCGTTTACCGGGGAGCTGTTTTTT. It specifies CASSFSFTGELFF. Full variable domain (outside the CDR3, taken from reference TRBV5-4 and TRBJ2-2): ETGVTQSPTHLIKTRGQQVTLRCSSQSGHNTVSWYQQALGQGPQFIFQYYREEENGRGNFPPRFSGLQFPNYSSELNVNALELDDSALYLCASSFSFTGELFFGEGSRLTVL.

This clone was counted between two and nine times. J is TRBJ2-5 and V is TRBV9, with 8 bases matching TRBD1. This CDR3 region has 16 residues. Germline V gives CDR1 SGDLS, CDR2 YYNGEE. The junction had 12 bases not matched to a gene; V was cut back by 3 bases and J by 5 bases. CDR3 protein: CASSGAAGQGWETQYF. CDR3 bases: TGTGCCAGCAGCGGTGCCGCCGGACAGGGCTGGGAGACCCAGTACTTC.

The CDR3, as DNA: TGCGCCACTAGCGGGAGTTCTGGATACGATGAGCAGTTCTTC. Translation gives CATSGSSGYDEQFF. The V call is TRBV4-1, the J call TRBJ2-1; 10 bases agree with TRBD2. This CDR3 contains 14 residues. The germline gives CDR1 MGHRA, CDR2 YSYEKL. The trim removed 10 bases at V and 8 bases at J, leaving 11 bases unmatched.

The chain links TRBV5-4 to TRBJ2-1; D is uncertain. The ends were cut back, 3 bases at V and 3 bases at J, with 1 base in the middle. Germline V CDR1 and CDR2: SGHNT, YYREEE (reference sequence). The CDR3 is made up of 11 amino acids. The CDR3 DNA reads TGTGCCAGCAGCTACTACAATGAGCAGTTCTTC. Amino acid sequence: CASSYYNEQFF.

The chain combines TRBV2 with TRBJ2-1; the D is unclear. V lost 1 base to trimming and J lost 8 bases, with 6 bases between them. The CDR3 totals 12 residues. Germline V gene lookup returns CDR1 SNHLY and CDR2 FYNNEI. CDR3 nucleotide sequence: TGTGCCAGCAGTGAAGTGGCACATGAGCAGTTCTTC. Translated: CASSEVAHEQFF.

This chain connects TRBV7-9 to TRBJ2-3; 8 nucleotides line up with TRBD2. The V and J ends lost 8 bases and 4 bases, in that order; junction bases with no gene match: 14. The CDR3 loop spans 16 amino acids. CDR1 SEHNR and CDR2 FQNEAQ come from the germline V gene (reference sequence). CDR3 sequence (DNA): TGTGCCAGCGGCGGACCTGGACTAGCTGAAGCAGATACGCAGTATTTT. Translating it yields CASGGPGLAEADTQYF.

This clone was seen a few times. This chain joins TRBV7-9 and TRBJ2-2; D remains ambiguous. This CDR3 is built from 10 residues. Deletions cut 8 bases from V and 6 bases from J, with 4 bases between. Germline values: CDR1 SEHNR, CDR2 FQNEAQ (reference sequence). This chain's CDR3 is CASGPGELFF. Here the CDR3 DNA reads TGTGCCAGCGGACCCGGGGAGCTGTTTTTT.